This is a list of T cell receptor beta chains from one sample in a study of cytomegalovirus exposure and HLA in healthy donors. The assay was immunoSEQ multiplex PCR, and TCRdb's table has in-frame clones only and misses some. The sample contains more than 80,000 clones, approximately 71% of which appear only once. Sequencing was carried out using PBMCs. The origin of the receptors is a man aged 40-49 years in good health and CMV-seronegative. Each CDR3 is given with its conserved first and last residue. The D gene is left open where the match is weak. Some rows mark clone size as missing; the rest say once, few, many or name a class of expanded clone.

clone size	V gene	J gene	D gene	CDR3 DNA	CDR3 protein
NA	TRBV5-4	TRBJ2-7	TRBD2	TGTGCCAGCAGGGTCGGCCTAGCGGGGGCCCCGTACTTC	CASRVGLAGAPYF
once	TRBV18	TRBJ2-7	TRBD2	TGTGCCAGCTCACCCGGGGAGGGTCTGAATGCCGAGCAGTACTTC	CASSPGEGLNAEQYF
NA	TRBV7-2	TRBJ1-1	NA	TGTGCCAGCAGCTTACGCCAGGGCAGATGGACTGAAGCTTTCTTT	CASSLRQGRWTEAFF
NA	TRBV5-1	TRBJ2-2	NA	TGCGCCACCGCAGGGACAATAAACACCGGGGAGCTGTTTTTT	CATAGTINTGELFF
NA	TRBV7-3	TRBJ1-1	NA	TGTGCCAGCAGCTTATTTGCCCACTCGAACACTGAAGCTTTCTTT	CASSLFAHSNTEAFF
NA	TRBV2	TRBJ1-4	NA	TGTGCCAGCAGCGAGGGTAGTGGGGTGGTAGAAAAACTGTTTTTT	CASSEGSGVVEKLFF
NA	TRBV19	TRBJ1-4	NA	TGTGCCAGTACCACACTTCGGGCTAATGAAAAACTGTTTTTT	CASTTLRANEKLFF
few	TRBV19	TRBJ1-5	TRBD1	TGTGCCAGTAGCCTGACAGGGGCAGACCAGCCCCAGCATTTT	CASSLTGADQPQHF
NA	TRBV6-6	TRBJ2-5	TRBD2	TGTGCCAGCAGTCGCAGCGGGGGTGAGACCCAGTACTTC	CASSRSGGETQYF
NA	TRBV6-1	TRBJ1-2	NA	TGTGCCAGCAGTGAAGCAGGAGGGGCGGGTGGTGGCTACACCTTC	CASSEAGGAGGGYTF
few	TRBV6-1	TRBJ2-5	TRBD2	TGTGCCAGCAGTGAAGTCGCGGGGGGGCCCGAGACCCAGTACTTC	CASSEVAGGPETQYF
NA	TRBV7-2	TRBJ1-1	NA	TGTGCCAGCAGCACAACAGGGATCACTGAAGCTTTCTTT	CASSTTGITEAFF
NA	TRBV19	TRBJ1-5	NA	TGTGCCAGTAGCGCACGAGTCCCCCCCCAGCATTTT	CASSARVPPQHF
NA	TRBV9	TRBJ2-2	TRBD2	TGTGCCAGCAGCGCGTTGGGCAGCGGGGGGCTTAACACCGGGGAGCTGTTTTTT	CASSALGSGGLNTGELFF
NA	TRBV6-5	TRBJ1-2	TRBD1	TGTGCCAGCGGGGGTACCGGGACAGGGAGCTATGGCTACACCTTC	CASGGTGTGSYGYTF
NA	TRBV6-5	TRBJ2-1	TRBD2	TGTGCCAGCAGCCAGCTAGCGGGTGGCTACAATGAGCAGTTCTTC	CASSQLAGGYNEQFF
NA	TRBV7-9	TRBJ2-7	TRBD1	TGTGCCAGCAGCTATGGGACAGGGATTGGCGAGCAGTACTTC	CASSYGTGIGEQYF
NA	TRBV7-9	TRBJ2-6	TRBD1	TGTTCCAGCAGCCCTCCGGGACAGTTCCTATCTGGGGCCAACGTCCTGACTTTC	CSSSPPGQFLSGANVLTF
NA	TRBV20-1	TRBJ1-5	NA	TGCAGTGCCGGTCGCAATCAGCCCCAGCATTTT	CSAGRNQPQHF
once	TRBV27	TRBJ2-1	TRBD1	TGTGCCAGCAGAGGGGGGACAGGGGACCACAATGAGCAGTTCTTC	CASRGGTGDHNEQFF
NA	TRBV9	TRBJ2-4	TRBD2	TGTGCCAGCAGCCCGCGGGGGAGCGGGGGCTCCTCCGCCAAAAACATTCAGTACTTC	CASSPRGSGGSSAKNIQYF
NA	TRBV7-9	TRBJ2-2	NA	TGTGCCAGCACCACAGGGTGGAACACCGGGGAGCTGTTTTTT	CASTTGWNTGELFF
NA	TRBV7-2	TRBJ2-2	NA	TGTGCCAGCAGCTTTAATTTGCGCGGGGAGCTGTTTTTT	CASSFNLRGELFF
NA	TRBV5-6	TRBJ1-2	NA	TGTGCCAGCAGCTTCGGCAGGACTAACTATGGCTACACCTTC	CASSFGRTNYGYTF
NA	TRBV5-1	TRBJ2-3	NA	TGCGCCAGCAGCGGGGAGTCCCCTAGCACAGATACGCAGTATTTT	CASSGESPSTDTQYF
NA	TRBV21-1	TRBJ2-7	NA	TGTGCCAGCAGCCGGGACAGGTCATACGAGCAGTACTTC	CASSRDRSYEQYF
NA	TRBV6-5	TRBJ2-3	NA	TGTGCCAGCGGAGAGGTACCGGGGAGCACAGATACGCAGTATTTT	CASGEVPGSTDTQYF
NA	TRBV7-2	TRBJ1-4	NA	TGTGCCAGCAGCTACGGGGGGGTGGGGGAAAAACTGTTTTTT	CASSYGGVGEKLFF
NA	TRBV18	TRBJ2-4	NA	TGTGCCAGCTCGGCCGGGGAACGAAACATTCAGTACTTC	CASSAGERNIQYF
NA	TRBV5-1	TRBJ2-1	NA	TGCGCCAGCAGCTACCAGGTAAACAATGAGCAGTTCTTC	CASSYQVNNEQFF
NA	TRBV5-6	TRBJ2-3	NA	TGTGCCAGCAGCTTGGGGGCTGTCACAGATACGCAGTATTTT	CASSLGAVTDTQYF
once	TRBV15	TRBJ2-1	NA	TGTGCCACCAGCAGGGACAGTCGCACCTACAATGAGCAGTTCTTC	CATSRDSRTYNEQFF
NA	TRBV19	TRBJ1-1	NA	TGTGCCACCCGGAGGACTGAAGCTTTCTTT	CATRRTEAFF
NA	TRBV19	TRBJ1-5	NA	TGTGCCAGTAGTATTGGGGCGGTCAATCAGCCCCAGCATTTT	CASSIGAVNQPQHF
NA	TRBV19	TRBJ1-1	NA	TGTGCCAGTAGTCGTCAGACAGTCACGGCTGAAGCTTTCTTT	CASSRQTVTAEAFF
NA	TRBV7-2	TRBJ2-4	NA	TGTGCCAGCAGCTCCCCGACTCGGCAGGGGAGGGACATTCAGTACTTC	CASSSPTRQGRDIQYF
NA	TRBV5-5	TRBJ1-5	TRBD1	TGTGCCAGCAGCCCCCGCGGGGACAGTAGCAATCAGCCCCAGCATTTT	CASSPRGDSSNQPQHF
NA	TRBV23-1	TRBJ2-7	NA	TGCGCCAGCAGTCAATCGGCGGGACAGCCTTACTACGAGCAGTACTTC	CASSQSAGQPYYEQYF
few	TRBV18	TRBJ1-2	NA	TGTGCCAGCTCACAGGGCGGGGACGGCTACACCTTC	CASSQGGDGYTF
NA	TRBV2	TRBJ2-1	TRBD2	TGTGCCAGCAGGGCATTAGCGGGGGCCTACAATGAGCAGTTCTTC	CASRALAGAYNEQFF
NA	TRBV7-3	TRBJ1-5	NA	TGTGCCAGCAGCTTAGAGTTCCCAGGGGATGGCAGCAATCAGCCCCAGCATTTT	CASSLEFPGDGSNQPQHF
NA	TRBV7-2	TRBJ2-6	TRBD2	TGTGCCAGCAGCTTACGCGGGGGGGTAGGGGCCAACGTCCTGACTTTC	CASSLRGGVGANVLTF
NA	TRBV2	TRBJ2-2	NA	TGTGCCGGATTGCGACGGACTCTCACCGGGGAGCTGTTTTTT	CAGLRRTLTGELFF
NA	TRBV2	TRBJ2-1	TRBD1	TGTGCCAGTGTAGGGGACAGGGGTCCCTCTGAGCAGTTCTTC	CASVGDRGPSEQFF
NA	TRBV7-8	TRBJ2-5	NA	TGTGCCAGCAGCCCCATTCTGCCGGCCCAGTACTTC	CASSPILPAQYF
NA	TRBV7-9	TRBJ2-5	NA	TGTGCCAGCAGCCCCGGGGGATACCAAGAGACCCAGTACTTC	CASSPGGYQETQYF
NA	TRBV2	TRBJ2-7	TRBD1	TGTGCCAGCAACCCCGGGACAGGCACCTACGAGCAGTACTTC	CASNPGTGTYEQYF
NA	TRBV6-5	TRBJ2-1	TRBD2	TGTGCCAGCAGGTCTAGCGGATCCTACAATGAGCAGTTCTTC	CASRSSGSYNEQFF
few	TRBV18	TRBJ2-1	TRBD2	TGTGCCAGCTCACCACCGGCTAGCGGGCATGAGCAGTTCTTC	CASSPPASGHEQFF
NA	TRBV6-1	TRBJ2-2	NA	TGTGCCAGCAGAGAACGGGTCCCCACCGGGGAGCTGTTTTTT	CASRERVPTGELFF
NA	TRBV5-6	TRBJ2-5	TRBD2	TGTGCCAGCAGCTGGCGACTAGCGGAGACTCACCAAGAGACCCAGTACTTC	CASSWRLAETHQETQYF
NA	TRBV7-2	TRBJ2-1	NA	TGTGCCAGCAGCACGGACTTTATAAGGAATGAGCAGTTCTTC	CASSTDFIRNEQFF
NA	TRBV4-2	TRBJ1-4	TRBD1	TGTGCCAGCAGAATCATACAGGGGGGCGAAAAACTGTTTTTT	CASRIIQGGEKLFF
NA	TRBV12-5	TRBJ1-5	NA	TGTGCTAGTGGTTTGATAGAATCGGGACTTGTTCTGGATCAGCCCCAGCATTTT	CASGLIESGLVLDQPQHF
NA	TRBV5-1	TRBJ1-1	NA	TGCGCCAGCAGGTTCGGGGGGAGGGAGAACACTGAAGCTTTCTTT	CASRFGGRENTEAFF
NA	TRBV18	TRBJ2-7	TRBD1	TGTGCCAGCTCACTCCGGACAGGGTGGGCCTCCGAGCAGTACTTC	CASSLRTGWASEQYF
few	TRBV5-1	TRBJ2-7	TRBD1	TGCGCCAGCAGGTCCGGGACAGGGTCTGGCGAGCAGTACTTC	CASRSGTGSGEQYF
NA	TRBV7-9	TRBJ2-5	NA	TGTTCCAGCAAGCGTAGCACTCAAGAGACCCAGTACTTC	CSSKRSTQETQYF
NA	TRBV6-1	TRBJ2-7	NA	TGTGCCAGCAGTGAACTAGTTTCGTACTTC	CASSELVSYF
NA	TRBV5-4	TRBJ2-2	TRBD2	TGTGCCAGCAGCTTGGAGCCTAGCGGGTCGAACACCGGGGAGCTGTTTTTT	CASSLEPSGSNTGELFF